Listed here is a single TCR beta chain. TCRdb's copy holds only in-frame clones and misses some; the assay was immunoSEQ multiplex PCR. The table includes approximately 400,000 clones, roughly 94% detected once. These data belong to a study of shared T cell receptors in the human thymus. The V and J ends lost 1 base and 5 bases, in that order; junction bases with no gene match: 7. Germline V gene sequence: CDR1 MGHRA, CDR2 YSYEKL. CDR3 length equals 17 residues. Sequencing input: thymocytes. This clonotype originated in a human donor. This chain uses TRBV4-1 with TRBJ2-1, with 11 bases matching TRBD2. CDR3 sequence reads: CASSQASSGRLDNEQFF. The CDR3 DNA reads TGCGCCAGCAGCCAAGCGTCTAGCGGGAGGTTGGACAATGAGCAGTTCTTC.